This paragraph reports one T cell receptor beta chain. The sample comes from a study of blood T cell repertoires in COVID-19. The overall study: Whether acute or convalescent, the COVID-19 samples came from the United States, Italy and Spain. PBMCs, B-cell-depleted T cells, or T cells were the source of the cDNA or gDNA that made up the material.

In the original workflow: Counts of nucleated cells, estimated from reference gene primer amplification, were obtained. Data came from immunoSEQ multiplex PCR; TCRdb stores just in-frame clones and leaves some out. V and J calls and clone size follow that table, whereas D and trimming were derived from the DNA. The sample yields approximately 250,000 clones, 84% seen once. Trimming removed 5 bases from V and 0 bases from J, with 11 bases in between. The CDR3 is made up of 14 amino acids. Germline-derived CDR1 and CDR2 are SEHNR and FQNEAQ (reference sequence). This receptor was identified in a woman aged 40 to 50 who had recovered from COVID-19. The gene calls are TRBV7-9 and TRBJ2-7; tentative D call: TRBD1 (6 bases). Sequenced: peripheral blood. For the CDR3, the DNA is TGTGCCAGCAGCCGACAGGCGAGCTCCTACGAGCAGTACTTC. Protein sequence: CASSRQASSYEQYF.